This T cell receptor beta chain was captured in a study of OX40 agonist ivuxolimab in advanced cancers. Findings of the study overall: Nonresponders, in some cases, also had low normalized T-cell clonal expansion.

The repertoire was sequenced with immunoSEQ multiplex PCR; TCRdb's copy has only in-frame clones and lacks some. The data contain about 79,000 clones, 85% to 95% of them singletons. Comments on this clone: The antigen is not known.

Germline assignment: CDR1 MNHNS and CDR2 SASEGT. The length of the CDR3 is 11 residues. V was pared by 8 bases and J by 3 bases, with 7 bases between. Sequenced material: CD4+ or CD8+ T cells sorted from blood, taken in a trial of the OX40 agonist ivuxolimab. This TCR was recovered from an adult with an advanced solid tumor such as melanoma, head and neck, liver or kidney cancer. The chain recombines TRBV6-1 with TRBJ1-1, with D unresolved. Here the CDR3 DNA reads TGTGCCAGCCCTCTATACACTGAAGCTTTCTTT. Its protein product is CASPLYTEAFF.